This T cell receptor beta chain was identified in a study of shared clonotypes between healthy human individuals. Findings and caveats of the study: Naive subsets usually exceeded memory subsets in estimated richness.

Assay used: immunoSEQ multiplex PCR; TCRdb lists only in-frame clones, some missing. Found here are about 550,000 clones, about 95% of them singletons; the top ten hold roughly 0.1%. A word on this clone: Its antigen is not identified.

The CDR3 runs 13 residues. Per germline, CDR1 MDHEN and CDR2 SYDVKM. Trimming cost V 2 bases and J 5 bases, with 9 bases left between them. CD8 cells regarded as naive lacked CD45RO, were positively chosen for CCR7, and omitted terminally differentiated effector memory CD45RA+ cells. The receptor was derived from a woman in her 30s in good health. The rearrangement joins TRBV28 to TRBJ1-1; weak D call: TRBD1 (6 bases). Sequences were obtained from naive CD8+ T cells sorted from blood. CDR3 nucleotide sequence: TGTGCCAGCAGTTTAATAAGGGGGACTGAAGCTTTCTTT. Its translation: CASSLIRGTEAFF.